One and the same sample provided the 12 T cell receptor beta chains below, sequenced in a study of blood T cell repertoires in COVID-19. Some clones are missing from TCRdb's copy, which holds only in-frame ones; the method was immunoSEQ multiplex PCR. This table holds tens of thousands of clones, 72% found once. Sequencing was done on a sample of peripheral blood. Every receptor here comes from a woman aged 55-70 years in a cohort sampled during active or convalescent COVID-19.

The V gene is TRBV5-1, the J gene TRBJ1-1; D ambiguous. V lost 0 bases, J lost 4 bases, and 7 bases lay in between. Germline lookup yields CDR1 SGHRS and CDR2 YFSETQ. The CDR3 runs 13 residues. As DNA, the CDR3 is TGCGCCAGCAGCTTGGGAGGGCGCACTGAAGCTTTCTTT. Protein product: CASSLGGRTEAFF.

This clone was seen more than once but under ten times. The genes are TRBV28 and TRBJ2-7; the match to TRBD1 covers 7 bases. CDR3 length: 15 residues. Germline loops: CDR1 MDHEN, CDR2 SYDVKM. After removal of 5 bases from V and 5 bases from J, the junction contained 12 bases not matched to a gene. CDR3 sequence (DNA): TGTGCCAGCAGTCCACACCTGACAGGGTTCAACGAGCAGTACTTC. This gives the protein CASSPHLTGFNEQYF.

In the case of this clone: Being one base from a much bigger clone, this may be a read error. V usage is TRBV5-4 and J usage is TRBJ2-1, with D tentatively TRBD2 (6 bases). The germline V gene has CDR1 SGHNT and CDR2 YYREEE (reference sequence). The CDR3 runs to 15 residues. V lost 4 bases and J lost 0, with 11 bases in between. This CDR3 is CASSRDSSSYNEQFF. The CDR3 DNA follows: TGTGCCAGCAGCCGGGACTCGAGCTCCTACAATGAGCAGTTCTTC.

The chain employs TRBV14 and TRBJ2-7, with unresolved D. CDR1 is SGHDN and CDR2 is FVKESK in the germline V gene. This CDR3 is 17 amino acids long. V dropped 2 bases and J dropped 0 bases, with 17 bases sitting between them. DNA of the CDR3: TGTGCCAGCAGCCAACAGAGGAGTTTGCCCCACTCCTACGAGCAGTACTTC. Translating it yields CASSQQRSLPHSYEQYF. The full variable domain, in which reference TRBV14 and TRBJ2-7 provide the parts outside the CDR3, is EAGVTQFPSHSVIEKGQTVTLRCDPISGHDNLYWYRRVMGKEIKFLLHFVKESKQDESGMPNNRFLAERTGGTYSTLKVQPAELEDSGVYFCASSQQRSLPHSYEQYFGPGTRLTVT.

J is TRBJ1-4 and V is TRBV19; D may be TRBD1 (6 bases). Germline loops: CDR1 LNHDA, CDR2 SQIVND (reference sequence). Trimming took off 7 bases at V and 2 bases at J, with 11 bases between the two ends. CDR3 length: 14 residues. Written as DNA, the CDR3 is TGTGCCAGTACCATAACAGGGACTAATGAAAAACTGTTTTTT. This gives the protein CASTITGTNEKLFF.

The gene calls are TRBV28 and TRBJ2-7; D might be TRBD1 (6 bases). Per the germline V gene, CDR1 is MDHEN and CDR2 is SYDVKM. The CDR3 has 18 residues. V lost 5 bases, J lost 0 bases, and 23 bases lay in between. The CDR3 is CASSPSPGLGALSYEQYF. The CDR3 DNA reads as TGTGCCAGCAGTCCCTCCCCAGGGTTGGGGGCCCTCTCCTACGAGCAGTACTTC. Full variable domain (outside the CDR3, taken from reference TRBV28 and TRBJ2-7): DVKVTQSSRYLVKRTGEKVFLECVQDMDHENMFWYRQDPGLGLRLIYFSYDVKMKEKGDIPEGYSVSREKKERFSLILESASTNQTSMYLCASSPSPGLGALSYEQYFGPGTRLTVT.

The gene calls are TRBV6-6 and TRBJ1-4; the match to TRBD1 covers 7 bases. The CDR3 runs to 15 residues. The ends lost 6 bases at V and 4 bases at J; junction bases unmatched: 8. Germline V gene sequence: CDR1 MNHNY, CDR2 SVGAGI (reference sequence). CDR3 sequence: CASSRKGAGNEKLFF. The DNA of the CDR3 is TGTGCCAGCAGCCGCAAGGGGGCCGGTAATGAAAAACTGTTTTTT.

The chain links TRBV18 to TRBJ1-2, with D possibly being TRBD1 (6 bases). This CDR3 is 13 amino acids long. CDR1 is KGHSH and CDR2 is LQKENI in the germline V gene. V gave up 0 bases and J gave up 7 bases, with 9 bases separating them. Written as DNA, the CDR3 is TGTGCCAGCTCACCACCGTCAGGGGCTGGCTACACCTTC. It encodes CASSPPSGAGYTF.

This clone turned up a few times. The chain has TRBV5-1 and TRBJ2-2; 7 positions match TRBD1. Germline V gene sequence: CDR1 SGHRS, CDR2 YFSETQ. The CDR3 spans 15 residues. V shed 7 bases, J shed 1 base, and the junction held 7 bases outside the gene matches. CDR3 sequence: CASSLGDRNTGELFF. CDR3 bases: TGCGCCAGCTCTCTAGGGGACAGGAACACCGGGGAGCTGTTTTTT.

The rearrangement uses TRBV2 and TRBJ2-1, with TRBD1 matching 8 bases. CDR3 length equals 17 residues. Germline CDR1 is SNHLY and CDR2 is FYNNEI. The junction had 11 bases not matched to a gene; V was cut back by 0 bases and J by 7 bases. CDR3 nucleotide sequence: TGTGCCAGCAGTGAAGCCCCTCTTTACAGGGGGGTGAATGAGCAGTTCTTC. Protein product: CASSEAPLYRGVNEQFF. The variable domain in full, completed from reference TRBV2 and TRBJ2-1, reads EPEVTQTPSHQVTQMGQEVILRCVPISNHLYFYWYRQILGQKVEFLVSFYNNEISEKSEIFDDQFSVERPDGSNFTLKIRSTKLEDSAMYFCASSEAPLYRGVNEQFFGPGTRLTVL.

In its sample, this clone was seen once. V usage is TRBV28 and J usage is TRBJ1-2; D gene uncertain. Germline assignment: CDR1 MDHEN and CDR2 SYDVKM. The CDR3 extends over 13 amino acids. The V end lost 6 bases, the J end lost 4 bases, and 12 bases lay between the germline ends. The CDR3 protein is CASRTGISYGYTF. CDR3 bases: TGTGCCAGCAGAACCGGGATCTCCTATGGCTACACCTTC.

In DNA form, the CDR3 reads TGTGCCAGCAGTTACAGCGCGGGGGTCACGTTCTTC. This codes for CASSYSAGVTFF. This chain uses TRBV6-5 with TRBJ2-1, with TRBD2 identical over 7 bases. Germline V gene data show CDR1 as MNHEY and CDR2 as SVGAGI. V shed 2 bases, J shed 15 bases, and the junction held 7 bases outside the gene matches. There are 12 residues in the CDR3.